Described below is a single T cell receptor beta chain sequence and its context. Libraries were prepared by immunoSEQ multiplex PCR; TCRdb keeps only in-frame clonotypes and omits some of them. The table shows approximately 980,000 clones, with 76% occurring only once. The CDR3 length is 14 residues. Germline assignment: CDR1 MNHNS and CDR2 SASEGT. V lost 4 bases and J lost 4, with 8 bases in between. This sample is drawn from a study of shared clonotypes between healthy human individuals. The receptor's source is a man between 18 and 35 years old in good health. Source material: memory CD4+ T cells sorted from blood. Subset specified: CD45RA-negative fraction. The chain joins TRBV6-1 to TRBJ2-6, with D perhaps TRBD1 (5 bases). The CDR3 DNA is TGTGCCAGCAGTGCAGGGAACGGGGCCAACGTCCTGACTTTC. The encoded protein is CASSAGNGANVLTF.